The next 11 T cell receptor beta chains were all read from a single sample in a study of cytomegalovirus exposure and HLA in healthy donors. The PCR was carried out with 60 Vbeta primers and 13 Jbeta primers. The data were produced by immunoSEQ multiplex PCR, yet TCRdb's version contains in-frame clones alone and is incomplete. The repertoire has around 40,000 clones, about nine tenths of them found once; the top ten carry roughly 8%. The sample taken for sequencing was PBMCs. These receptor sequences come from a woman aged 40 to 50 in good health and CMV-seropositive.

This clone turned up a few times. J is TRBJ1-2 and V is TRBV5-5; D perhaps matches TRBD1 (6 bases). The CDR3 covers 14 residues. The germline CDR1 and CDR2 sequences are SGHKS and YYEKEE (reference sequence). V was cut by 0 bases and J by 8 bases, with 14 bases left in between. This CDR3 reads CASSLAAGAPGYTF. DNA of the CDR3: TGTGCCAGCAGCTTGGCCGCGGGGGCGCCCGGCTACACCTTC.

For this clone: The sample has other DNA sequences that encode this CDR3 too. The rearrangement joins TRBV6-1 to TRBJ1-1; D remains unclear. The CDR3 length is 9 residues. Germline V gene sequence: CDR1 MNHNS, CDR2 SASEGT. The germline V and J ends were trimmed by 3 bases and 11 bases, with 4 bases remaining between them. The CDR3 DNA sequence: TGTGCCAGCAGTGAGCGGGCTTTCTTT. It yields the protein CASSERAFF.

This clone was observed a few times. The gene calls are TRBV19 and TRBJ1-1, with D possibly being TRBD1 (5 bases). The CDR3 contains 15 residues. The germline V gene has CDR1 LNHDA and CDR2 SQIVND (reference sequence). V dropped 7 bases and J dropped 0 bases, with 15 bases sitting between them. CDR3 in DNA: TGTGCCAGTAAGTTGGCAGGGTTCATGAACACTGAAGCTTTCTTT. Amino acid sequence: CASKLAGFMNTEAFF.

This chain joins TRBV10-3 and TRBJ2-7; 8 bases line up with TRBD2. Germline V gene sequence: CDR1 ENHRY, CDR2 SYGVKD. The CDR3 is 13 residues long. The ends lost 7 bases at V and 2 bases at J; junction bases unmatched: 4. The CDR3 protein is CAIKGTSTYEQYF. In nucleotides, the CDR3 is TGTGCCATCAAGGGGACTAGTACCTACGAGCAGTACTTC.

The chain has TRBV30 and TRBJ2-7; possibly TRBD1 for D (5 bases). CDR3 length equals 14 residues. From germline, CDR1 is GTSNPN and CDR2 SVGIG (reference sequence). Trimming stripped 2 bases from V and 2 bases from J, with 13 bases between. CDR3: CAWSSQGFTYEQYF. Here the CDR3 DNA reads TGTGCCTGGAGTAGCCAGGGATTCACCTACGAGCAGTACTTC.

The V call is TRBV11-2, the J call TRBJ2-2; 8 nucleotides line up with TRBD1. This CDR3 has 16 residues. With 5 bases clipped from V and 2 bases from J, the junction kept 7 bases outside the gene matches. The germline CDR1 and CDR2 sequences are SGHAT and FQNNGV. CDR3 residues: CASSRGQGFNTGELFF. CDR3 DNA: TGTGCCAGCAGCCGCGGACAGGGTTTTAACACCGGGGAGCTGTTTTTT.

The J gene is TRBJ2-2, the V gene TRBV18; no clear D gene. Looked up from germline, CDR1 is KGHSH and CDR2 is LQKENI. This CDR3 comprises 16 residues. V gave up 3 bases and J gave up 4 bases, with 15 bases separating them. The CDR3 here is CASSPRQSGSTGELFF. The CDR3 coding sequence is TGTGCCAGCTCACCTCGCCAGTCAGGTAGCACCGGGGAGCTGTTTTTT.

The chain has TRBV15 and TRBJ1-1; perhaps TRBD1 as D (6 bases). CDR1 and CDR2 (germline): LNHNV, YYDKDF (reference sequence). V dropped 3 bases and J dropped 3 bases, with 11 bases sitting between them. CDR3 length equals 14 residues. The CDR3 DNA reads as TGTGCCACCAGCAGCGGGGCAGGGGACACTGAAGCTTTCTTT. Protein: CATSSGAGDTEAFF. Looking up the rest from reference TRBV15 and TRBJ1-1 gives the full variable domain: DAMVIQNPRYQVTQFGKPVTLSCSQTLNHNVMYWYQQKSSQAPKLLFHYYDKDFNNEADTPDNFQSRRPNTSFCFLDIRSPGLGDTAMYLCATSSGAGDTEAFFGQGTRLTVV.

This chain connects TRBV28 to TRBJ1-4; possibly TRBD1 for D (5 bases). CDR1 is MDHEN and CDR2 is SYDVKM in the germline V gene. The V and J ends lost 9 bases and 0 bases respectively, with 14 bases between them. The CDR3 is made up of 15 amino acids. The CDR3 sequence is CASSTGTATNEKLFF. The CDR3, as DNA: TGTGCCAGTAGCACAGGCACTGCAACTAATGAAAAACTGTTTTTT.

V usage is TRBV28 and J usage is TRBJ1-2, with no clear D. This CDR3 contains 15 residues. Germline CDR1 and CDR2: MDHEN and SYDVKM. V was pared by 8 bases and J by 4 bases, with 20 bases between. Here the CDR3 reads CASYSIYGSLYGYTF. The CDR3 DNA follows: TGTGCCAGCTACAGCATTTACGGGAGCCTCTATGGCTACACCTTC.

This clone was counted once. This chain uses TRBV7-9 with TRBJ1-5; D is possibly TRBD1 (5 bases). With 3 bases removed from V and 16 bases from J, the gap between germline ends came to 19 bases. This CDR3 is built from 13 residues. Germline CDR1 and CDR2: SEHNR and FQNEAQ (reference sequence). CDR3 DNA sequence: TGTGCCAGCAGCTTTCAATCGGGGGGTAGGATACATTTT. Its protein product is CASSFQSGGRIHF.